These T cell receptor beta chains were read from a single sample in a study of PD-1 blockade in mismatch repair-deficient tumors. Assay: immunoSEQ multiplex PCR; the TCRdb copy retains only in-frame clones and omits some. The profile shows approximately 51,000 clones, about 85% of them singletons. The sequences come from peripheral blood, collected approximately 18 weeks after starting pembrolizumab. Receptor source: an adult with mismatch repair-deficient cancer. Both conserved end residues are part of each CDR3. D genes are given only for firm matches. A row's size may be missing; if present it is once, few, many or a size class.

abundance: -; d_gene: TRBD1; v_gene: TRBV7-9; j_gene: TRBJ1-1; CDR3aa: CASSTGEDRGLGTEAFF; CDR3nt: TGTGCCAGCAGCACGGGGGAGGACAGGGGGCTCGGCACTGAAGCTTTCTTT
abundance: -; d_gene: -; v_gene: TRBV5-4; j_gene: TRBJ2-5; CDR3aa: CASSLAGKQETQYF; CDR3nt: TGTGCCAGCAGCTTGGCAGGAAAACAAGAGACCCAGTACTTC
abundance: -; d_gene: -; v_gene: TRBV10-3; j_gene: TRBJ2-1; CDR3aa: CAIRDLGNEQFF; CDR3nt: TGTGCCATCAGGGACCTGGGCAATGAGCAGTTCTTC
abundance: -; d_gene: -; v_gene: TRBV11-2; j_gene: TRBJ1-3; CDR3aa: CASSQDEGGGNTIYF; CDR3nt: TGTGCCAGCAGCCAAGATGAGGGGGGAGGAAACACCATATATTTT
abundance: -; d_gene: -; v_gene: TRBV27; j_gene: TRBJ1-4; CDR3aa: CASSDFAPEKLFF; CDR3nt: TGTGCCAGCAGCGACTTTGCTCCTGAAAAACTGTTTTTT
abundance: once; d_gene: TRBD1; v_gene: TRBV11-2; j_gene: TRBJ1-2; CDR3aa: CASSYNPGQGAYGYTF; CDR3nt: TGTGCCAGCAGCTACAATCCGGGACAGGGGGCTTATGGCTACACCTTC
abundance: -; d_gene: -; v_gene: TRBV6-5; j_gene: TRBJ1-5; CDR3aa: CASSRREQPQHF; CDR3nt: TGTGCCAGCAGTCGGCGGGAACAGCCCCAGCATTTT
abundance: -; d_gene: -; v_gene: TRBV7-9; j_gene: TRBJ2-1; CDR3aa: CASSFQGTTYNEQFF; CDR3nt: TGTGCCAGCAGCTTCCAGGGGACGACCTACAATGAGCAGTTCTTC
abundance: -; d_gene: -; v_gene: TRBV6-5; j_gene: TRBJ2-7; CDR3aa: CASSYLGGYEQYF; CDR3nt: TGTGCCAGCAGTTACTTGGGGGGCTACGAGCAGTACTTC
abundance: -; d_gene: -; v_gene: TRBV19; j_gene: TRBJ2-1; CDR3aa: CASSIRDEQFF; CDR3nt: TGTGCCAGTAGTATTAGGGACGAGCAGTTCTTC
abundance: once; d_gene: -; v_gene: TRBV5-6; j_gene: TRBJ2-1; CDR3aa: CASSSNYNEQFF; CDR3nt: TGTGCCAGCAGCTCGAACTACAATGAGCAGTTCTTC
abundance: -; d_gene: -; v_gene: TRBV5-4; j_gene: TRBJ2-1; CDR3aa: CASSSSDLYYNEQFF; CDR3nt: TGTGCCAGCAGCTCTAGCGACCTCTACTACAATGAGCAGTTCTTC